This TCR beta chain is drawn from a study of kidney transplant recipient with SARS-CoV-2 infection. This clonotype has a count of ten or more. Looked up from germline, CDR1 is GTSNPN and CDR2 is SVGIG (reference sequence). The length of the CDR3 is 22 residues. The junction had 27 bases not matched to a gene; V was cut back by 2 bases and J by 4 bases. Each CDR3 protein gets one entry after TCRdb re-called the reads with MiXCR. The sample has 200,000 to 300,000 distinct CDR3 sequences; more than 25% are singletons. The chain joins TRBV30 to TRBJ2-7; TRBD1 matches at 12 bases. This sequence was found in a male patient between 25 and 39 years old who had COVID-19 and was a kidney transplant recipient. Some T cells may have come from the graft donor. The sequenced sample was a blood sample, obtained at baseline and on roughly day 110 from a kidney transplant recipient. The CDR3 region is CAWSSDRGHGGLWGQGAYEQYF. The CDR3 region has the DNA TGTGCCTGGAGTTCGGACAGGGGGCATGGTGGATTGTGGGGACAGGGGGCATACGAGCAGTACTTC.